Following are 5 T cell receptor beta chains from one sample sequenced in a study of CD8+ T cells in alopecia areata. Treatment indicated: oral pan-JAK inhibitor, 5-10 mg twice daily. Reverse transcription of extracted RNA yielded cDNA, which provided the sequencing template. The method was immunoSEQ multiplex PCR; TCRdb's version includes in-frame clones alone and lacks a portion of them. Among approximately 210,000 clones listed, approximately 72% were seen once. The starting material was CD4+ T cells sorted from blood, obtained at roughly week 45, from a patient treated with tofacitinib. These receptors all stem from a human donor with alopecia areata.

This clone was seen a handful of times. This chain joins TRBV29-1 and TRBJ1-5, with D possibly being TRBD1 (6 bases). Germline loops: CDR1 SQVTM, CDR2 ANQGSEA. The V gene lost 6 bases and the J gene lost 7 bases, with 16 bases spanning the gap. The CDR3 is made up of 13 amino acids. The CDR3 region is CSVRRGRGQPQHF. The CDR3 DNA reads TGCAGCGTCCGGCGGGGCAGGGGACAGCCCCAGCATTTT.

The chain joins TRBV7-2 to TRBJ2-3; 14 bases are a match to TRBD2. Germline V gene data show CDR1 as SGHTA and CDR2 as FQGNSA. With 3 bases clipped from V and 4 bases from J, the junction kept 6 bases outside the gene matches. The CDR3 is 17 amino acids. The CDR3 sequence is CASSFLGLAGDSDTQYF. In DNA, the CDR3 is TGTGCCAGCAGCTTTCTGGGACTAGCGGGGGATTCAGATACGCAGTATTTT.

The V gene is TRBV11-3, the J gene TRBJ1-2; 7 nucleotides align to TRBD1. With V trimmed by 5 bases and J by 6 bases, 6 bases remained unmatched. Germline V CDR1 and CDR2: SGHNT, YENEEA. There are 13 residues in the CDR3. The CDR3 nucleotides are TGTGCCAGCAGCAATATGCAGGGGGATGGCTACACCTTC. Its protein product is CASSNMQGDGYTF.

The rearrangement uses TRBV5-6 and TRBJ2-4; maybe TRBD2 (7 bases). V was shortened by 1 base and J by 8 bases, with 16 bases between the two germline ends. Germline V gives CDR1 SGHDT, CDR2 YYEEEE. The CDR3 spans 15 residues. The CDR3 bases are TGTGCCAGCAGCTTGTCTCGGGGGGCGAGAGACATTCAGTACTTC. Translating gives CASSLSRGARDIQYF.

This chain links TRBV9 with TRBJ2-3, with D perhaps TRBD1 (5 bases). The ends were cut back, 3 bases at V and 2 bases at J, with 13 bases in the middle. Germline V gene lookup returns CDR1 SGDLS and CDR2 YYNGEE. The CDR3 length is 15 residues. In nucleotides, the CDR3 is TGTGCCAGCAGCGCAAAGCAGGGTTACACAGATACGCAGTATTTT. It specifies CASSAKQGYTDTQYF. The full variable domain, in which reference TRBV9 and TRBJ2-3 provide the parts outside the CDR3, is DSGVTQTPKHLITATGQRVTLRCSPRSGDLSVYWYQQSLDQGLQFLIQYYNGEERAKGNILERFSAQQFPDLHSELNLSSLELGDSALYFCASSAKQGYTDTQYFGPGTRLTVL.